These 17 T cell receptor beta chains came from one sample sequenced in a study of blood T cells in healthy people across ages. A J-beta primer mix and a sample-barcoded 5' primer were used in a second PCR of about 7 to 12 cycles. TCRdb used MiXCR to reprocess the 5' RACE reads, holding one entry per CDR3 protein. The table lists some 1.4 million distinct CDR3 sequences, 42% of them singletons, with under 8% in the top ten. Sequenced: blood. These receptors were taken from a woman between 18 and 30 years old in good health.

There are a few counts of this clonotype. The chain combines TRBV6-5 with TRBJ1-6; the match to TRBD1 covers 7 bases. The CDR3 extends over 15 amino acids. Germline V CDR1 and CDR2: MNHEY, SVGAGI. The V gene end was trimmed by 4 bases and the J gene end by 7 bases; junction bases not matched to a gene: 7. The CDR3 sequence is CASSSPGQLNSPLHF. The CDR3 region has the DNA TGTGCCAGCAGTTCCCCGGGACAGCTGAATTCACCCCTCCACTTT.

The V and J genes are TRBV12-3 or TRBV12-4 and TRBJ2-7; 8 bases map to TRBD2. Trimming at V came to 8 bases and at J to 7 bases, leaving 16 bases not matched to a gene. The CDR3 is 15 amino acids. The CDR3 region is CASGLVAGLAAEQYF. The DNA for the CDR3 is TGTGCCAGCGGATTGGTAGCGGGGCTAGCCGCTGAGCAGTACTTC.

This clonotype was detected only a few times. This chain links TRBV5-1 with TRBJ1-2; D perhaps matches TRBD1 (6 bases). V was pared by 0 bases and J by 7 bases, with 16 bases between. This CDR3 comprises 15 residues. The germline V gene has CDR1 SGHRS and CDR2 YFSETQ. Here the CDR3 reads CASSLDQPGQTGYTF. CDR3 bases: TGCGCCAGCAGCTTGGATCAGCCCGGACAGACTGGCTACACCTTC. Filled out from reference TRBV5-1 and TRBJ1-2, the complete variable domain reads KAGVTQTPRYLIKTRGQQVTLSCSPISGHRSVSWYQQTPGQGLQFLFEYFSETQRNKGNFPGRFSGRQFSNSRSEMNVSTLELGDSALYLCASSLDQPGQTGYTFGSGTRLTVV.

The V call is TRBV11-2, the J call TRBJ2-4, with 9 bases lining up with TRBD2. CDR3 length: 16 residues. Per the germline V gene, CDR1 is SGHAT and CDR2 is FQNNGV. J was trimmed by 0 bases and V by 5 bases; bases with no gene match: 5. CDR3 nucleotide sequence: TGTGCCAGCAGCCAGACTAGCGGACTAGCCAAAAACATTCAGTACTTC. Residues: CASSQTSGLAKNIQYF.

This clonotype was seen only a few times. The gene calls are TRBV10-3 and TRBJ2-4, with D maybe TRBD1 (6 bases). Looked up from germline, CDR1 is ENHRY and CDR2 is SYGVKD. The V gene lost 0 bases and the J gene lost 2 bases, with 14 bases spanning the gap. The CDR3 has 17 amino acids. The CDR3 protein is CAISESGQLSSKNIQYF. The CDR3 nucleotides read TGTGCCATCAGTGAGTCTGGACAGCTATCGTCCAAAAACATTCAGTACTTC.

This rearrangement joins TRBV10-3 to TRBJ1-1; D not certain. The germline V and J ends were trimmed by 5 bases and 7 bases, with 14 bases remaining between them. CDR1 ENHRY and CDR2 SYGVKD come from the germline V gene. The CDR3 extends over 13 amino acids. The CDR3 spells CAISPRTDHEAFF. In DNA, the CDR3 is TGTGCCATCAGTCCTCGGACGGACCATGAAGCTTTCTTT.

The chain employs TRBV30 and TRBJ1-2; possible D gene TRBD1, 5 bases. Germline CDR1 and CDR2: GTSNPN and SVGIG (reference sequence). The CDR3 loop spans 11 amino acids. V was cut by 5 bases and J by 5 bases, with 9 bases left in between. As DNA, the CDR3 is TGTGCCTGGGACAGCATATATGGCTACACCTTC. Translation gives CAWDSIYGYTF.

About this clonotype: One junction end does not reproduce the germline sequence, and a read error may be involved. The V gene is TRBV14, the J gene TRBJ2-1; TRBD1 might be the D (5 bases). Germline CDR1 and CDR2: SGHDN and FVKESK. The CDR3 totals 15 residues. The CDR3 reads CVSSQGVPVYNEQFF. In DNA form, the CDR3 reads TGTGTCAGCAGCCAAGGGGTTCCAGTTTACAATGAGCAGTTCTTC.

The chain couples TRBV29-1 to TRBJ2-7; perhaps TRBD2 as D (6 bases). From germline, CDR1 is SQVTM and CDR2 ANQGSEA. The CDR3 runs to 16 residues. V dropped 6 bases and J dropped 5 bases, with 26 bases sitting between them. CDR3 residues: CSVSVGGAGLPDEQYF. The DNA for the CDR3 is TGCAGCGTATCGGTCGGGGGAGCGGGTCTTCCAGACGAGCAGTACTTC.

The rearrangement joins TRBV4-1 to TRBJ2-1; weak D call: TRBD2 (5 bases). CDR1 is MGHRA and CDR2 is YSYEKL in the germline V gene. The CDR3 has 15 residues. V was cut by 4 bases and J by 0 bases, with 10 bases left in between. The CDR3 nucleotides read TGCGCCAGCAGCCTCCCGGACTTCTCCTACAATGAGCAGTTCTTC. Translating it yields CASSLPDFSYNEQFF.

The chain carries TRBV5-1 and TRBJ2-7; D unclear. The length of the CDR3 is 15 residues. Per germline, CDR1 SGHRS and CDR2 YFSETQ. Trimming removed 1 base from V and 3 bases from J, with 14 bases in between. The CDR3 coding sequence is TGCGCCAGCAGCTTGTCCCTTTCGGTCAGCTACGAGCAGTACTTC. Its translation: CASSLSLSVSYEQYF.

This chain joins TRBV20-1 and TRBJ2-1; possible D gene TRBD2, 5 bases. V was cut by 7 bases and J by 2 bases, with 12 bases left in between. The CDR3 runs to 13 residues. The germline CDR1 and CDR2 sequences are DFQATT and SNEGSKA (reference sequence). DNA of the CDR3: TGCAGTGTTCAGGACTCGACCTACAATGAGCAGTTCTTC. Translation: CSVQDSTYNEQFF.

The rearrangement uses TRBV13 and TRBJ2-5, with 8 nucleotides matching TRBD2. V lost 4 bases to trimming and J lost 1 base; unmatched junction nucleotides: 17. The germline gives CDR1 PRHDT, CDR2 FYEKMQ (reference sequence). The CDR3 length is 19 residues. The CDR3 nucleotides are TGTGCCAGCAGCTCTACCCCAGGGACTGGCGGGGGGTCCCAAGAGACCCAGTACTTC. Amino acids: CASSSTPGTGGGSQETQYF.

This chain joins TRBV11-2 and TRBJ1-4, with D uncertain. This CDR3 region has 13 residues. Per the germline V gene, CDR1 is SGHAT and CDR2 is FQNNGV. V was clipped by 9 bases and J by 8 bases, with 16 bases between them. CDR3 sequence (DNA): TGTGCCAGTAGCGCCGAGGTTGGGGAAAAACTGTTTTTT. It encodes CASSAEVGEKLFF.

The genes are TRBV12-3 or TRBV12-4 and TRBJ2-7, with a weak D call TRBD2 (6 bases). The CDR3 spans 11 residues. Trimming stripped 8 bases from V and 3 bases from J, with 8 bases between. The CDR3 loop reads CASCGDYEQYF. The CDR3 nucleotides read TGTGCCAGCTGCGGGGACTACGAGCAGTACTTC.

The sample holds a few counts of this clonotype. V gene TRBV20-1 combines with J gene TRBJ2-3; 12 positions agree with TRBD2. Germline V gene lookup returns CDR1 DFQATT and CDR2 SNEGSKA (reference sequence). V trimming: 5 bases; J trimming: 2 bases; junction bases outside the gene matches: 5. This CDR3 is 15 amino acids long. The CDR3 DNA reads TGCAGTGCTGACGGACTAGCGGGGACCACAGATACGCAGTATTTT. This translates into CSADGLAGTTDTQYF.

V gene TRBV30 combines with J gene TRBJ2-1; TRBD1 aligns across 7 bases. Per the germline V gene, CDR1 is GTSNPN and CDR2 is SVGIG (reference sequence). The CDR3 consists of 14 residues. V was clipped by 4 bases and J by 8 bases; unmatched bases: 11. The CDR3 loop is CAWNPSGGVDEQFF. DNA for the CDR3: TGTGCCTGGAATCCTTCAGGGGGTGTCGATGAGCAGTTCTTC.